This TCR beta chain stems from a study of blood T cell repertoires in COVID-19. As for the study in general: Whether acute or convalescent, the COVID-19 samples came from the United States, Italy and Spain. Sample material is recorded as cDNA or gDNA derived from T cells, B-cell-depleted T cells, or PBMCs.

The method was immunoSEQ multiplex PCR; TCRdb's version includes in-frame clones alone and lacks a portion of them. The table includes approximately 150,000 clones, 79% detected once. There are 14 residues in the CDR3. The V gene lost 4 bases and the J gene lost 4 bases, with 13 bases spanning the gap. CDR1 LGHNA and CDR2 YNFKEQ come from the germline V gene. This rearrangement joins TRBV4-2 to TRBJ1-2, with D perhaps TRBD1 (6 bases). The clonotype was recovered from a woman in her sixties with COVID-19, enrolled during active disease. The sample was peripheral blood. CDR3 sequence (DNA): TGTGCCAGCAGCCCACGGGACACCTTCTATGGCTACACCTTC. Its translation is CASSPRDTFYGYTF.